The clone carrying this TCR beta chain was detected a few times. Antigen specificity is unknown. The data originate from a study of human T cells and chemical hapten exposure. Study as a whole: Readings were taken at 6 days from patch tests that had applied 0.01% DPC to the upper back. Points from the study as a whole: Patch test score rose with PT1 expanded TCR count, significant at thresholds 8, 16 and 32, not 4.

CDR3 length equals 16 residues. Trimming shortened V by 0 bases and J by 1 base, and 12 bases separated the two germline ends. Germline lookup yields CDR1 SGDLS and CDR2 YYNGEE. TCRdb reprocessed the RACE reads with MiXCR, giving one entry per CDR3 protein. The sample carries roughly 100,000 distinct CDR3 sequences, 30% to 35% recorded once. Time point given: patch test 3, about 24 weeks after DPC sensitization. Treatment reported: therapeutic diphenylcyclopropenone sensitization with weekly scalp DPC. Sequencing used whole blood, obtained in connection with sensitization to the hapten diphenylcyclopropenone (DPC). The TCR originated in a middle-aged man with alopecia areata. Some clones in this sample may be carry-over from other donors' samples. The V and J genes are TRBV9 and TRBJ2-3; D unclear. This chain's CDR3 is CASSVEGGGRTDTQYF. As DNA, the CDR3 is TGTGCCAGCAGCGTAGAAGGTGGCGGTCGCACAGATACGCAGTATTTT.